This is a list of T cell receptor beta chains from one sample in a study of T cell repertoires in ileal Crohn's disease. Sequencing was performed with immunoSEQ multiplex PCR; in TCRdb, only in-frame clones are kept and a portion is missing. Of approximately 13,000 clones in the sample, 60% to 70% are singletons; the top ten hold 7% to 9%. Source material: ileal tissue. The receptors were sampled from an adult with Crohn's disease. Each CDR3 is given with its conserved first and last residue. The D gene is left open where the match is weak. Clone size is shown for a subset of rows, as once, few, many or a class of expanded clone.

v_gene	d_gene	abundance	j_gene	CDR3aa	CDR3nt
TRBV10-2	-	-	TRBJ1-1	CASSVNRVNTEAFF	TGCGCCAGCAGTGTCAACAGGGTGAACACTGAAGCTTTCTTT
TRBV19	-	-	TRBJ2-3	CASSTPSRSPSTDTQYF	TGTGCCAGTAGTACACCATCCAGGAGCCCTAGCACAGATACGCAGTATTTT
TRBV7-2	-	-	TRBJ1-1	CASSPLLDTEAFF	TGTGCCAGCAGCCCCCTTCTGGACACTGAAGCTTTCTTT
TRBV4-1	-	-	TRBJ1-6	CASSSVGTPTYNSPLHF	TGCGCCAGCAGCTCGGTCGGGACCCCTACCTATAATTCACCCCTCCACTTT
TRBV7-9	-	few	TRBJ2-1	CASSLEGGFNEQFF	TGTGCCAGCAGCTTAGAAGGAGGTTTCAATGAGCAGTTCTTC
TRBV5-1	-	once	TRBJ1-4	CASSQDITGSMHEKLFF	TGCGCCAGCAGCCAAGATATCACAGGGAGTATGCATGAAAAACTGTTTTTT
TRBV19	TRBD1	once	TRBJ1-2	CASKSGGNYGYTF	TGTGCCAGTAAATCAGGGGGCAACTATGGCTACACCTTC
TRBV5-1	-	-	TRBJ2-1	CASSSSPGEAGEQFF	TGCGCCAGCAGCTCCTCACCGGGGGAGGCGGGTGAGCAGTTCTTC
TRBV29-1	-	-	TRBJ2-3	CSVESDRASTDTQYF	TGCAGCGTTGAATCCGATAGGGCGAGCACAGATACGCAGTATTTT
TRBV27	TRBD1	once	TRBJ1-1	CASSRNRGGTEAFF	TGTGCCAGCAGTCGAAACAGGGGAGGAACTGAAGCTTTCTTT
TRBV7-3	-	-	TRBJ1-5	CASSEDYNQPQHF	TGTGCCAGCAGCGAGGACTACAATCAGCCCCAGCATTTT
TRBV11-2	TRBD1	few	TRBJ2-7	CASSPRRQGAREQYF	TGTGCCAGCAGCCCCCGGAGACAGGGGGCGCGAGAGCAGTACTTC
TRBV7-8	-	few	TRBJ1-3	CASSSFPGGFSGNTIYF	TGTGCCAGCAGCTCCTTCCCGGGCGGATTCTCTGGAAACACCATATATTTT
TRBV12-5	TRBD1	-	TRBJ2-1	CASGLGQGASDEQFF	TGTGCTAGTGGTTTAGGGCAGGGGGCTTCCGATGAGCAGTTCTTC
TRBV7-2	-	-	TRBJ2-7	CASSPDSSGTPYEQYF	TGTGCCAGCAGTCCTGACTCAAGCGGCACCCCCTACGAGCAGTACTTC